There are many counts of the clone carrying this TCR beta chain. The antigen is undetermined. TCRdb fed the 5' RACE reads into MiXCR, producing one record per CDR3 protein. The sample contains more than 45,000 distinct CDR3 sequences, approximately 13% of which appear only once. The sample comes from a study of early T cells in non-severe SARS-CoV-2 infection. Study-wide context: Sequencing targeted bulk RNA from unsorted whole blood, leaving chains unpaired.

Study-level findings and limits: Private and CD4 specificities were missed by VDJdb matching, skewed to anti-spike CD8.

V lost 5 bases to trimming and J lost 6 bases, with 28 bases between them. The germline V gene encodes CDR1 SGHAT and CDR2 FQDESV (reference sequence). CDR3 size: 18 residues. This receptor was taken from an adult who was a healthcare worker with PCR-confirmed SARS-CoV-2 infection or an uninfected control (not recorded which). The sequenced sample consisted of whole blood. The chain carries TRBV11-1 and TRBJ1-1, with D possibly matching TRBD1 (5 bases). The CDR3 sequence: CASSRRTPAGGQSAEAFF. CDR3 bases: TGTGCCAGCAGCAGACGGACGCCGGCGGGGGGTCAAAGCGCTGAAGCTTTCTTT.